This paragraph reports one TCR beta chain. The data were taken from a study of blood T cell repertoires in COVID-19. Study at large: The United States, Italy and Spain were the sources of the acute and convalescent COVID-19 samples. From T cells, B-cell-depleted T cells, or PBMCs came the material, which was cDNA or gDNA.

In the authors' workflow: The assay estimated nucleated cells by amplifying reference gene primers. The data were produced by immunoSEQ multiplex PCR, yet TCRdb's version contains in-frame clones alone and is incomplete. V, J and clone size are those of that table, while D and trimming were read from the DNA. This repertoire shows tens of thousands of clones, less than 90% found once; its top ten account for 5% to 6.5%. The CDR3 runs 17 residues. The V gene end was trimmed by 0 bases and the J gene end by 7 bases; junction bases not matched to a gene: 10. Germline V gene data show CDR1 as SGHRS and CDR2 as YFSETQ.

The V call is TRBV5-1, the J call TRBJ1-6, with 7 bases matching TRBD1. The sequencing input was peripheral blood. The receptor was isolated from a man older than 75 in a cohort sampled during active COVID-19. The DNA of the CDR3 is TGCGCCAGCAGCTTGGGTGTGGGACAGCACCTAAATTCACCCCTCCACTTT. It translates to CASSLGVGQHLNSPLHF.